Following are 30 T cell receptor beta chains from one sample sequenced in a study of T cell repertoires in cytomegalovirus infection. TCRdb called the reads again in MiXCR, with one record for every CDR3 protein. The table lists around 310,000 distinct CDR3 sequences, roughly a sixth of them singletons. The source material was PBMCs. Every receptor here comes from a human donor in good health (CMV status not recorded). Some clones in this sample may be carry-over from other donors' samples.

This clonotype came up a few times. V gene TRBV28 combines with J gene TRBJ2-7, with D uncertain. CDR1 MDHEN and CDR2 SYDVKM come from the germline V gene. CDR3 length: 13 amino acids. V lost 6 bases, J lost 2 bases, and 11 bases lay in between. Here the CDR3 reads CASSVSSAYEQYF. CDR3 DNA sequence: TGTGCCAGCAGCGTTTCGTCGGCCTACGAGCAGTACTTC.

This clonotype was seen a handful of times. V and J are TRBV28 and TRBJ1-5, with TRBD1 as a possible D gene (6 bases). The ends were cut back, 5 bases at V and 10 bases at J, with 15 bases in the middle. The CDR3 length is 13 residues. CDR1 MDHEN and CDR2 SYDVKM come from the germline V gene. CDR3 DNA sequence: TGTGCCAGCAGTCCCACCGCAGGGGTACCCCAGCATTTT. Translating gives CASSPTAGVPQHF.

The rearrangement joins TRBV7-2 to TRBJ1-5, with TRBD1 matching over 9 bases. Germline CDR1 is SGHTA and CDR2 is FQGNSA. The CDR3 is made up of 17 amino acids. V was pared by 3 bases and J by 0 bases, with 6 bases of the junction left unmatched. The CDR3 DNA reads as TGTGCCAGCAGCTTTTCGACAGGGGGTGGTAGCAATCAGCCCCAGCATTTT. This codes for CASSFSTGGGSNQPQHF.

There are many counts of this clonotype. The chain joins TRBV7-2 to TRBJ1-2; 8 bases match TRBD1. The ends lost 1 base at V and 7 bases at J; junction bases unmatched: 11. Germline V gives CDR1 SGHTA, CDR2 FQGNSA. The CDR3 contains 16 residues. CDR3 in DNA: TGTGCCAGCAGCTTAGTGCAGGGGGCGCAATTGGCTGGCTACACCTTC. It encodes CASSLVQGAQLAGYTF.

The rearrangement links TRBV20-1 to TRBJ2-1; D uncertain. The CDR3 runs 15 residues. Germline V lookup: CDR1 DFQATT, CDR2 SNEGSKA (reference sequence). The V and J ends lost 3 bases and 4 bases respectively, with 16 bases between them. CDR3 sequence: CSARASPGKYNEQFF. The CDR3 nucleotides are TGCAGTGCTAGGGCCAGCCCAGGAAAGTACAATGAGCAGTTCTTC.

The chain links TRBV12-3 or TRBV12-4 to TRBJ1-1, with a possible D match to TRBD1 (6 bases). Trimming shortened V by 1 base and J by 5 bases, and 14 bases separated the two germline ends. The length of the CDR3 is 15 residues. CDR3 residues: CASSLGEGDWTEAFF. CDR3 nucleotide sequence: TGTGCCAGCAGTTTAGGGGAGGGGGACTGGACTGAAGCTTTCTTT.

This clonotype appeared many times. V gene TRBV28 combines with J gene TRBJ1-3; D unresolved. V was shortened by 6 bases and J by 4 bases, with 7 bases between the two germline ends. The V gene's germline CDR1 is MDHEN and CDR2 SYDVKM. The CDR3 is 12 amino acids. The DNA for the CDR3 is TGTGCCAGCAGCCTTCAAGGAAACACCATATATTTT. As protein: CASSLQGNTIYF.

The sample holds a few counts of this clonotype. The rearrangement joins TRBV5-6 to TRBJ2-7; 7 positions agree with TRBD1. Germline V gene data show CDR1 as SGHDT and CDR2 as YYEEEE. This CDR3 spans 14 amino acids. Trimming cost V 2 bases and J 5 bases; bases outside gene matches: 7. CDR3 coding DNA: TGTGCCAGCAGCTTTTCCGCCACAGGGGACGAGCAGTACTTC. Translation: CASSFSATGDEQYF.

In this sample, this clonotype turned up many times. This chain joins TRBV11-2 and TRBJ1-5, with D tentatively TRBD1 (5 bases). Between the trimmed V and J ends, which lost 1 base and 7 bases, there was a span of 8 bases. Per the germline V gene, CDR1 is SGHAT and CDR2 is FQNNGV. The CDR3 runs to 13 residues. DNA for the CDR3: TGTGCCAGCAGCTTAGCAGGGCACCAGCCCCAGCATTTT. It specifies CASSLAGHQPQHF.

This clonotype was counted a few times. The chain is built from TRBV6-1 and TRBJ1-5; unclear D gene. Germline CDR1 is MNHNS and CDR2 is SASEGT. Between the trimmed V and J ends, which lost 2 bases and 0 bases, there was a span of 8 bases. The CDR3 consists of 15 residues. In DNA form, the CDR3 reads TGTGCCAGCAGTGAACCAGGCGCTAGCAATCAGCCCCAGCATTTT. Its protein product is CASSEPGASNQPQHF.

This clonotype was detected many times. CDR3 loop: CASSLRGPDTQYF. CDR3 DNA: TGTGCCAGCAGCTTACGGGGTCCAGATACGCAGTATTTT. The chain uses TRBV7-2 and TRBJ2-3, with a tentative D call TRBD2 (5 bases). The CDR3 totals 13 residues. Germline V CDR1 and CDR2: SGHTA, FQGNSA. Trimming removed 2 bases at V and 4 bases at J, with 7 bases between.

The chain employs TRBV3-1 and TRBJ1-2; 7 bases are shared with TRBD1. There are 16 residues in the CDR3. Germline loops: CDR1 LGHDT, CDR2 YNNKEL (reference sequence). V shed 1 base, J shed 8 bases, and the junction held 13 bases outside the gene matches. Written as DNA, the CDR3 is TGTGCCAGCAGCCAAGCCGTCAAACAGGGGAGGATGGGCTACACCTTC. Translated: CASSQAVKQGRMGYTF.

This clonotype was seen repeatedly, ten times or more. The chain is built from TRBV24-1 and TRBJ2-3, with D uncertain. V lost 8 bases and J lost 1, with 9 bases in between. Germline values: CDR1 KGHDR, CDR2 SFDVKD. CDR3 length equals 13 residues. The CDR3: CATMEHGTDTQYF. For the CDR3, the DNA is TGTGCCACCATGGAGCATGGCACAGATACGCAGTATTTT.

This clonotype was seen more than once but under ten times. The rearrangement joins TRBV3-1 to TRBJ1-1; TRBD1 might be the D (5 bases). The CDR3 loop spans 15 amino acids. Germline-derived CDR1 and CDR2 are LGHDT and YNNKEL (reference sequence). V lost 1 base, J lost 4 bases, and 13 bases lay in between. The CDR3 DNA reads as TGTGCCAGCAGCCAAGGTGGGGGGTTGGTCACTGAAGCTTTCTTT. Amino acid sequence: CASSQGGGLVTEAFF.

This chain connects TRBV19 to TRBJ1-5, with TRBD1 as a possible D gene (5 bases). The CDR3 contains 17 residues. V lost 3 bases and J 7 bases, leaving 22 bases between the germline ends. The germline V gene encodes CDR1 LNHDA and CDR2 SQIVND (reference sequence). CDR3 DNA: TGTGCCAGTAGTATTATGGGAGCGGGCAGGGTTGGGCAGCCCCAGCATTTT. Translation gives CASSIMGAGRVGQPQHF.

The J gene is TRBJ1-6, the V gene TRBV5-6; 10 nucleotides align to TRBD1. CDR1 is SGHDT and CDR2 is YYEEEE in the germline V gene. The CDR3 is 16 amino acids. Unmatched junction bases numbered 10, after V lost 4 bases and J lost 9 bases. CDR3 region: CASSLRGQGQGSPLHF. The DNA for the CDR3 is TGTGCCAGCAGCCTCAGGGGACAGGGGCAGGGTTCACCCCTCCACTTT.

This clonotype was seen at least ten times. The chain recombines TRBV7-2 with TRBJ2-7; TRBD2 might be the D (5 bases). CDR3 size: 15 residues. Germline V gene sequence: CDR1 SGHTA, CDR2 FQGNSA. Trimming removed 6 bases at V and 0 bases at J, with 15 bases between. The CDR3: CASRMHDRDSYEQYF. The CDR3 DNA is TGTGCCAGCAGGATGCATGACCGGGACTCCTACGAGCAGTACTTC.

This clonotype was recorded a few times. V gene TRBV18 combines with J gene TRBJ1-5; no definite D call. Germline V lookup: CDR1 KGHSH, CDR2 LQKENI. V shed 3 bases and J shed 5 bases, with 8 bases lying between them. The length of the CDR3 is 13 residues. In nucleotides, the CDR3 is TGTGCCAGCTCACCCTACAGCCATCAGCCCCAGCATTTT. This gives the protein CASSPYSHQPQHF.

This clonotype came up a few times. This sequence joins TRBV12-3 or TRBV12-4 and TRBJ2-7; 8 bases fit TRBD1. The CDR3 spans 14 residues. Unmatched junction bases numbered 7, after V lost 7 bases and J lost 2 bases. The CDR3 region has the DNA TGTGCCAGCAACCCAGGGGGCCCCCCCTACGAGCAGTACTTC. Residues: CASNPGGPPYEQYF.

This clonotype was found a few times. The chain couples TRBV12-3 or TRBV12-4 to TRBJ1-3, with 12 bases matching TRBD1. The CDR3 runs 19 residues. V lost 6 bases, J lost 1 base, and 13 bases stayed unmatched. The CDR3 bases are TGTGCCAGCAGCCGTGCCGGGACAGGGGGCATTGAATCTGGAAACACCATATATTTT. Its protein is CASSRAGTGGIESGNTIYF.

The V call is TRBV11-2, the J call TRBJ2-7, with D perhaps TRBD2 (6 bases). CDR1 and CDR2 (germline): SGHAT, FQNNGV. The CDR3 is 14 amino acids. V lost 4 bases and J lost 3, with 13 bases in between. DNA for the CDR3: TGTGCCAGCAGCTCGCAGGAGGGGATCTACGAGCAGTACTTC. This sequence encodes CASSSQEGIYEQYF.

J is TRBJ2-5 and V is TRBV20-1, with 10 bases identical to TRBD1. V trimming: 0 bases; J trimming: 7 bases; junction bases outside the gene matches: 11. CDR1 is DFQATT, CDR2 SNEGSKA, per germline (reference sequence). CDR3 length equals 16 residues. CDR3 in amino acids: CSARDRQGALIGTQYF. The DNA for the CDR3 is TGCAGTGCTAGAGATAGACAGGGGGCATTGATTGGGACCCAGTACTTC.

The chain recombines TRBV7-9 with TRBJ1-1; 7 bases line up with TRBD1. With 1 base clipped from V and 5 bases from J, the junction kept 4 bases outside the gene matches. CDR3 length equals 14 residues. The germline CDR1 and CDR2 sequences are SEHNR and FQNEAQ (reference sequence). The CDR3 reads CASSLETGATEAFF. CDR3 nucleotides: TGTGCCAGCAGCTTAGAAACAGGGGCTACTGAAGCTTTCTTT. The whole variable domain, filled in from reference TRBV7-9 and TRBJ1-1, reads DTGVSQNPRHKITKRGQNVTFRCDPISEHNRLYWYRQTLGQGPEFLTYFQNEAQLEKSRLLSDRFSAERPKGSFSTLEIQRTEQGDSAMYLCASSLETGATEAFFGQGTRLTVV.

The chain combines TRBV6-2 or TRBV6-3 with TRBJ1-1; D uncertain. From germline, CDR1 is MNHEY and CDR2 SVGEGT. The CDR3 is 14 amino acids. Trimming stripped 0 bases from V and 2 bases from J, with 7 bases between. In DNA form, the CDR3 reads TGTGCCAGCAGTTACTCAGGGATCAACACTGAAGCTTTCTTT. Translating it yields CASSYSGINTEAFF.

The J gene is TRBJ1-2, the V gene TRBV10-3, with D tentatively TRBD1 (5 bases). The CDR3 consists of 12 residues. Deletions cut 6 bases from V and 6 bases from J, with 11 bases between. Germline values: CDR1 ENHRY, CDR2 SYGVKD. CDR3 residues: CAISEGSHGYTF. The DNA for the CDR3 is TGTGCCATCAGCGAGGGGTCCCATGGCTACACCTTC.

This clonotype was counted at least ten times. This chain links TRBV29-1 with TRBJ2-3; maybe TRBD1 (7 bases). The germline CDR1 and CDR2 sequences are SQVTM and ANQGSEA. The CDR3 covers 15 residues. The germline V and J ends were trimmed by 2 bases and 4 bases, with 16 bases remaining between them. The CDR3 nucleotides read TGCAGCGTTGAATCGGCAGGGGGGACCGCAGATACGCAGTATTTT. This translates into CSVESAGGTADTQYF.

This clonotype was seen a handful of times. V and J are TRBV6-1 and TRBJ1-1; no reliable D call. The V gene's germline CDR1 is MNHNS and CDR2 SASEGT. The CDR3 length is 13 residues. The V gene lost 4 bases and the J gene lost 1 base, with 7 bases spanning the gap. This chain's CDR3 is CASSGLSNTEAFF. The CDR3 coding sequence is TGTGCCAGCAGTGGGCTATCGAACACTGAAGCTTTCTTT.

The chain uses TRBV11-2 and TRBJ2-7; D not certain. Germline CDR1 reads SGHAT; CDR2 reads FQNNGV. V dropped 5 bases and J dropped 2 bases, with 13 bases sitting between them. CDR3 size: 14 residues. CDR3 loop: CASSPLAGPYEQYF. The CDR3 DNA reads as TGTGCCAGCAGCCCGCTCGCAGGTCCCTACGAGCAGTACTTC.

The chain is built from TRBV12-3 or TRBV12-4 and TRBJ2-3; 8 bases are a match to TRBD2. Trimming at V came to 5 bases and at J to 12 bases, leaving 10 bases not matched to a gene. This CDR3 comprises 13 residues. Here the CDR3 DNA reads TGTGCCAGCAGTGCACTCGCGGGGGGTACTCAGTATTTT. Translation gives CASSALAGGTQYF.

This clonotype was observed at least ten times. The gene calls are TRBV7-2 and TRBJ2-2; possible D gene TRBD2, 6 bases. The CDR3 contains 16 residues. With 5 bases removed from V and 7 bases from J, the gap between germline ends came to 20 bases. CDR1 SGHTA and CDR2 FQGNSA come from the germline V gene. CDR3 protein: CASSNKMRGLGGELFF. The DNA for the CDR3 is TGTGCCAGCAGCAATAAAATGCGGGGTTTAGGCGGGGAGCTGTTTTTT.